Sequencing of this T cell receptor (beta chain) was carried out in a study of early T cells in non-severe SARS-CoV-2 infection. The CDR3 consists of 16 residues. The germline CDR1 and CDR2 sequences are SNHLY and FYNNEI. The ends were cut back, 7 bases at V and 3 bases at J, with 22 bases in the middle. MiXCR, applied by TCRdb to the 5' RACE reads, yields one record per CDR3 protein. The sample carries about 39,000 distinct CDR3 sequences, 5.5% to 7% recorded once. Sequencing was performed on whole blood, taken at baseline. This sequence joins TRBV2 and TRBJ2-7, with D possibly being TRBD1 or TRBD2 (6 bases each). This receptor was identified in an adult who was a healthcare worker with PCR-confirmed SARS-CoV-2 infection or an uninfected control (not recorded which). The CDR3 sequence is CASTGTGAQSFYEQYF. The CDR3 DNA is TGTGCCAGCACCGGGACGGGGGCCCAGAGCTTCTACGAGCAGTACTTC.